This TCR beta chain stems from a study of shared T cell receptors in the human thymus. The repertoire was sequenced with immunoSEQ multiplex PCR; TCRdb's copy has only in-frame clones and lacks some. The sample lists about 380,000 clones; more than 85% were seen once. Germline V lookup: CDR1 LNHDA, CDR2 SQIVND (reference sequence). This CDR3 is built from 15 residues. On this clone: One end of the junction does not line up with germline, which may come from a read error.

The source of this sequence is a human donor. This chain uses TRBV19 with TRBJ2-7; the match to TRBD1 covers 10 bases. The sequencing sample was made of thymocytes. CDR3 sequence: CASTPPDGQGTGVNF. The CDR3 DNA is TGTGCCAGTACCCCACCGGACGGTCAGGGGACAGGGGTTAACTTC.